These T cell receptor beta chains were read from a single sample in a study of Ad26.COV2.S vaccination and SARS-CoV-2 variants. Sequencing used immunoSEQ multiplex PCR; TCRdb keeps in-frame clones, though not all of them. The sample has approximately 350,000 clones, 80% to 90% seen once; the top ten hold 3.4%. This sample comprised peripheral blood, obtained in a trial of Ad26.COV2.S vaccine versus placebo. These receptors originate from a person aged 18-60 years who received the Ad26.COV2.S COVID-19 vaccine or a placebo. Both conserved end residues are part of each CDR3. A D gene is named only where the DNA matches it firmly. Not all rows give a size; the values are once, few, many and, for expanded clones, a class.

cdr3_length,v_call,j_call,clone_size,d_call,cdr3_aa,cdr3_nt
14,TRBV27,TRBJ1-2,-,-,CASGPRALNYGYTF,TGTGCCAGCGGCCCCCGGGCCCTTAACTATGGCTACACCTTC
13,TRBV11-2,TRBJ1-1,once,-,CASSLELNTEAFF,TGTGCCAGCAGCTTAGAGCTGAACACTGAAGCTTTCTTT
13,TRBV9,TRBJ2-2,-,-,CASSVAYTGELFF,TGTGCCAGCAGCGTAGCGTACACCGGGGAGCTGTTTTTT
15,TRBV20-1,TRBJ2-1,-,-,CSASVSGTPYNEQFF,TGCAGTGCTAGTGTCTCAGGGACCCCCTACAATGAGCAGTTCTTC
14,TRBV6-5,TRBJ1-5,-,TRBD1,CASSYWDRDQPQHF,TGTGCCAGCAGCTACTGGGACAGGGATCAGCCCCAGCATTTT
12,TRBV12-3/TRBV12-4,TRBJ2-1,-,-,CASSLGAPGMFF,TGTGCCAGCAGTTTAGGAGCGCCAGGGATGTTCTTC
13,TRBV6-5,TRBJ1-5,-,TRBD1,CASSQQGARPQHF,TGTGCCAGCAGCCAACAGGGGGCACGGCCCCAGCATTTT
15,TRBV11-2,TRBJ2-3,-,TRBD1,CASSLGGGTADTQYF,TGTGCCAGCAGCTTAGGAGGGGGCACCGCAGATACGCAGTATTTT
13,TRBV27,TRBJ1-5,-,TRBD1,CASGTGVYQPQHF,TGTGCCAGTGGGACAGGGGTCTACCAGCCCCAGCATTTT
11,TRBV2,TRBJ1-2,-,-,CASSPQDGYTF,TGTGCCAGCAGCCCTCAGGATGGCTACACCTTC
13,TRBV3-1/TRBV3-2,TRBJ1-5,-,-,CASSQGGNQPQHF,TGTGCCAGCAGCCAAGGGGGTAATCAGCCCCAGCATTTT
18,TRBV7-8,TRBJ2-7,once,TRBD2,CAASGGLAGDKPFNEQYF,TGTGCCGCCAGTGGGGGCCTAGCGGGGGACAAGCCATTCAACGAGCAGTACTTC
15,TRBV5-1,TRBJ2-7,-,TRBD1,CASSLGQGFLYEQYF,TGCGCCAGCAGCTTGGGACAGGGCTTCTTGTACGAGCAGTACTTC
12,TRBV5-4,TRBJ1-1,-,TRBD1,CASSFGQGAAFF,TGTGCCAGCAGCTTTGGACAGGGGGCCGCTTTCTTT
17,TRBV21-1,TRBJ1-1,-,-,CASRYEGFDRKNTEAFF,TGTGCCAGCAGATATGAGGGATTCGACAGAAAGAACACTGAAGCTTTCTTT
14,TRBV6-5,TRBJ2-2,-,-,CASSRGINTGELFF,TGTGCCAGCAGTCGCGGGATAAACACCGGGGAGCTGTTTTTT
12,TRBV15,TRBJ2-1,-,-,CATSIGRREQFF,TGTGCCACCAGCATCGGACGGCGTGAGCAGTTCTTC
12,TRBV5-8,TRBJ2-7,-,-,CASSLGLDEQYF,TGTGCCAGCAGCTTGGGTTTGGACGAGCAGTACTTC
15,TRBV5-4,TRBJ2-1,-,TRBD2,CASSLAASGGLGQFF,TGTGCCAGCAGCTTGGCGGCTAGCGGGGGGTTAGGGCAGTTCTTC
19,TRBV2,TRBJ1-3,-,-,CASSEFLTGTAYSGNTIYF,TGTGCCAGCAGTGAATTTTTAACCGGGACTGCCTACTCTGGAAACACCATATATTTT
13,TRBV5-6,TRBJ1-1,few,-,CASSCRDCIEAFF,TGTGCCAGCAGCTGTAGAGATTGTATTGAAGCTTTCTTT
15,TRBV6-5,TRBJ1-2,-,TRBD1,CASRDPGQANYGYTF,TGTGCCAGCAGAGATCCGGGACAGGCGAACTATGGCTACACCTTC
15,TRBV13,TRBJ1-1,-,-,CASSFPGRGNTEAFF,TGTGCCAGCAGCTTCCCTGGCAGGGGCAACACTGAAGCTTTCTTT
17,TRBV9,TRBJ2-1,-,-,CASSVNAGAPGDGEQFF,TGTGCCAGCAGCGTAAATGCCGGGGCCCCAGGGGATGGTGAGCAGTTCTTC
16,TRBV7-9,TRBJ1-5,once,-,CASSFWGPRGNQPQHF,TGTGCCAGCAGCTTTTGGGGCCCTCGGGGCAATCAGCCCCAGCATTTT
14,TRBV30,TRBJ1-6,-,-,CAWKGSSYNSPLHF,TGTGCCTGGAAAGGGAGCTCCTATAATTCACCCCTCCACTTT
13,TRBV6-6,TRBJ1-1,-,-,CASSYAEDTEAFF,TGTGCCAGCAGTTACGCCGAAGACACTGAAGCTTTCTTT
14,TRBV6-1,TRBJ1-3,many,-,CASSESGTGNTIYF,TGTGCCAGCAGTGAATCAGGGACCGGAAACACCATATATTTT
12,TRBV18,TRBJ2-5,-,-,CASSPNHETQYF,TGTGCCAGCTCACCAAACCATGAGACCCAGTACTTC
15,TRBV25-1,TRBJ2-3,once,-,CASSWGGRGTDTQYF,TGTGCCAGCAGTTGGGGGGGAAGGGGGACAGATACGCAGTATTTT
12,TRBV5-6,TRBJ1-2,-,-,CASSPRGYGYTF,TGTGCCAGCAGCCCCCGTGGGTATGGCTACACCTTC
19,TRBV3-1/TRBV3-2,TRBJ1-6,-,-,CASSQDFGPLASYNSPLHF,TGTGCCAGCAGCCAAGATTTCGGGCCTCTGGCCTCCTATAATTCACCCCTCCACTTT
14,TRBV4-3,TRBJ1-5,-,-,CASSHRVNNQPQHF,TGCGCCAGCAGCCACAGGGTCAACAATCAGCCCCAGCATTTT
16,TRBV4-1,TRBJ2-7,-,-,CASSSTWGRLSGEQYF,TGCGCCAGCAGCTCAACCTGGGGCAGACTTTCGGGGGAGCAGTACTTC
14,TRBV4-2,TRBJ1-1,-,TRBD1,CASSLTGVNTEAFF,TGTGCCAGCAGCCTGACAGGGGTGAACACTGAAGCTTTCTTT
15,TRBV3-1/TRBV3-2,TRBJ2-2,-,-,CASSQPDEATGELFF,TGTGCCAGCAGCCAACCGGACGAGGCCACCGGGGAGCTGTTTTTT
16,TRBV7-2,TRBJ2-5,-,-,CASSLVPNKRGETQYF,TGTGCCAGCAGCTTAGTTCCGAATAAAAGGGGCGAGACCCAGTACTTC
16,TRBV27,TRBJ2-3,-,-,CASSLSEGTSTDTQYF,TGTGCCAGCAGTTTATCGGAAGGTACTAGCACAGATACGCAGTATTTT
17,TRBV10-3,TRBJ2-7,-,TRBD1,CAISESYGQADSYEQYF,TGTGCCATCAGTGAGTCGTACGGACAGGCCGACTCCTACGAGCAGTACTTC
14,TRBV4-1,TRBJ2-7,-,-,CASSQSWTSYEQYF,TGCGCCAGCAGCCAATCCTGGACTTCCTACGAGCAGTACTTC
14,TRBV4-2,TRBJ2-5,once,-,CASSQQGSQETQYF,TGTGCCAGCAGCCAGCAGGGGTCACAAGAGACCCAGTACTTC
15,TRBV6-5,TRBJ1-2,-,-,CASRYQQGLLDGYTF,TGTGCCAGCAGGTACCAACAGGGTTTGTTAGATGGCTACACCTTC
15,TRBV19,TRBJ1-2,-,TRBD1,CASSPSGGQSYGYTF,TGTGCCAGTAGTCCCTCAGGGGGCCAGAGCTATGGCTACACCTTC
16,TRBV15,TRBJ1-5,-,-,CATSRDWSGRVQPQHF,TGTGCCACCAGCAGAGATTGGTCCGGGCGGGTTCAGCCCCAGCATTTT
12,TRBV5-1,TRBJ2-3,-,-,CASSLADDTQYF,TGCGCCAGCAGCTTGGCGGATGATACGCAGTATTTT
13,TRBV6-4,TRBJ2-2,-,-,CASSESNTGELFF,TGTGCCAGCAGTGAAAGTAACACCGGGGAGCTGTTTTTT
14,TRBV4-3,TRBJ2-2,-,TRBD2,CASSRDYLTGELFF,TGCGCCAGCAGCAGGGACTACCTCACCGGGGAGCTGTTTTTT